The present entry profiles one T cell receptor (beta chain) with its context. The sample comes from a study of blood T cell repertoires in COVID-19. Study context: Donors in the United States, Italy and Spain gave samples during acute or convalescent COVID-19. From T cells, B-cell-depleted T cells, or PBMCs came the material, which was cDNA or gDNA.

Germline assignment: CDR1 MNHEY and CDR2 SMNVEV (reference sequence). V lost 5 bases and J lost 0; bases outside the gene matches: 3. The CDR3 is 15 amino acids. Original data processing: Amplified reference gene primers provided the basis for estimating nucleated cell counts. Assay used: immunoSEQ multiplex PCR; TCRdb lists only in-frame clones, some missing. V, J and clone size were drawn from that table, and D and trimming were deduced from the DNA. This repertoire shows over 150,000 clones, over 60% found once; its top ten account for about 3.8%. Input material: peripheral blood. The origin of this receptor is a woman of 80 years or more with acute or convalescent COVID-19. The chain combines TRBV27 with TRBJ2-2; TRBD1 matches at 7 bases. DNA of the CDR3: TGTGCCAGCAGTCCTCAGGGGGCGAACACCGGGGAGCTGTTTTTT. This gives the protein CASSPQGANTGELFF.